The 10 T cell receptor beta chains below all came from one sample that was sequenced in a study of cytomegalovirus exposure and HLA in healthy donors. The primer mix had 60 Vbeta and 13 Jbeta primers. The repertoire was sequenced with immunoSEQ multiplex PCR; TCRdb's copy has only in-frame clones and lacks some. The profile shows some 160,000 clones, under 85% of them singletons. Sequencing was carried out using PBMCs. These receptors all stem from a woman between 25 and 40 years old in good health and CMV-seronegative.

This clone was seen only once. The chain couples TRBV7-9 to TRBJ2-1, with TRBD2 identical over 13 bases. The CDR3 contains 16 residues. V gave up 3 bases and J gave up 10 bases; unmatched junction bases: 9. In germline, CDR1 is SEHNR, CDR2 FQNEAQ (reference sequence). The CDR3 DNA reads as TGTGCCAGCAGCTTTTCGGGACTAGCGGGATCCAACGAGCAGTTCTTC. It yields the protein CASSFSGLAGSNEQFF.

The chain employs TRBV27 and TRBJ2-1, with 11 bases matching TRBD2. Trimming took 8 bases from V and 7 from J; bases not matched to a gene: 13. This CDR3 has 16 amino acids. Germline V gives CDR1 MNHEY, CDR2 SMNVEV (reference sequence). The CDR3 DNA follows: TGTGCCAGCGCCCAACCGGGGGCTAGCGGGAGGAATGAGCAGTTCTTC. As protein: CASAQPGASGRNEQFF.

The chain recombines TRBV15 with TRBJ1-2, with unresolved D. This CDR3 spans 13 amino acids. CDR1 and CDR2 from the germline V gene are LNHNV and YYDKDF (reference sequence). With 5 bases removed from V and 8 bases from J, the gap between germline ends came to 15 bases. The CDR3 sequence is CATSATSIGGYTF. As DNA, the CDR3 is TGTGCCACCAGCGCGACTTCGATCGGGGGCTACACCTTC.

The chain has TRBV7-9 and TRBJ2-2; TRBD1 matches 8 bases. The germline V gene encodes CDR1 SEHNR and CDR2 FQNEAQ (reference sequence). CDR3 length: 17 residues. The V gene end was trimmed by 5 bases and the J gene end by 0 bases; junction bases not matched to a gene: 8. The CDR3 coding sequence is TGTGCCAGCAGCCCTGGGACAGGCCCCCCGAACACCGGGGAGCTGTTTTTT. Its translation is CASSPGTGPPNTGELFF.

V and J are TRBV7-2 and TRBJ2-3; 7 bases are a match to TRBD1. Germline CDR1 SGHTA, CDR2 FQGNSA. J lost 4 bases, V lost 9 bases, and 7 bases had no gene match. This CDR3 has 13 amino acids. The CDR3 sequence: CASLNQGADTQYF. CDR3 nucleotides: TGTGCCAGTCTGAACCAGGGGGCAGATACGCAGTATTTT.

A single count supports this clone. This rearrangement joins TRBV5-6 to TRBJ1-1, with TRBD1 identical over 10 bases. Germline CDR1 and CDR2: SGHDT and YYEEEE. The CDR3 spans 16 residues. The trim removed 6 bases at V and 7 bases at J, leaving 15 bases unmatched. This CDR3 reads CASTLKSRDRGCEAFF. CDR3 in DNA: TGTGCCAGCACATTAAAAAGCCGGGACAGGGGATGTGAAGCTTTCTTT.

J is TRBJ2-1 and V is TRBV10-3, with D maybe TRBD2 (5 bases). The V gene lost 3 bases and the J gene lost 5 bases, with 11 bases spanning the gap. Germline CDR1 and CDR2: ENHRY and SYGVKD. The CDR3 is made up of 14 amino acids. In DNA form, the CDR3 reads TGTGCCATCAGTGATAGGGAGCGGAACAATGAGCAGTTCTTC. It is translated as CAISDRERNNEQFF.

DNA for the CDR3: TGTGCCAGCAGTACCCTGGCAGGGGGCAGTGAAAAACTGTTTTTT. This codes for CASSTLAGGSEKLFF. The rearrangement joins TRBV6-1 to TRBJ1-4; 8 bases fit TRBD1. Germline loops: CDR1 MNHNS, CDR2 SASEGT. The trim removed 5 bases at V and 7 bases at J, leaving 9 bases unmatched. There are 15 residues in the CDR3.

The chain couples TRBV7-9 to TRBJ2-5; no firm D call. Trimming left V 1 base short and J 5 bases short, with 5 bases between. This CDR3 region has 12 residues. Looked up from germline, CDR1 is SEHNR and CDR2 is FQNEAQ (reference sequence). The CDR3: CASSLVGETQYF. The CDR3 DNA reads TGTGCCAGCAGCTTAGTCGGTGAGACCCAGTACTTC.

The genes are TRBV4-1 and TRBJ1-4; no definite D call. Germline V gives CDR1 MGHRA, CDR2 YSYEKL. The length of the CDR3 is 13 residues. V shed 5 bases and J shed 3 bases, with 7 bases lying between them. CDR3 region: CASSSRANEKLFF. CDR3 nucleotide sequence: TGCGCCAGCAGCTCCCGGGCTAATGAAAAACTGTTTTTT.